The subject of this entry is one TCR beta chain. Only in-frame clones appear in the TCRdb table, and some are missing; sequencing was by immunoSEQ multiplex PCR. The sample consists of fewer than 35,000 clones, roughly 82% of them appearing once. Time point specified: new active TB diagnosis, blood taken before or within 7 days of starting treatment. This record belongs to a study of T cells in tuberculosis. On the study more broadly: A South African cohort included IGRA-negative adolescents, latently infected IGRA-positive adolescents and adults with active tuberculosis.

Germline V gene lookup returns CDR1 SSHAT and CDR2 FNYEAQ (reference sequence). V was pared by 5 bases and J by 2 bases, with 9 bases between. The CDR3 is made up of 13 amino acids. The chain couples TRBV7-7 to TRBJ1-1; tentative D call: TRBD1 (5 bases). The sample in question was PBMCs, obtained at tuberculosis diagnosis. The sequence was obtained from an adult with tuberculosis. Here the CDR3 reads CASSRDRNTEAFF. As DNA, the CDR3 is TGTGCCAGCAGCAGAGACAGAAACACTGAAGCTTTCTTT.